The 3 T cell receptor beta chains below come from one sample, sequenced in a study of blood T cell repertoires in COVID-19. Generated by immunoSEQ multiplex PCR, the TCRdb table keeps only in-frame clones and is missing some. The sample has about 38,000 clones, 74% seen once; the top ten hold roughly a tenth. Sequencing was done on a sample of peripheral blood. These receptors were taken from a man between 65 and 85 years old with COVID-19, enrolled during active disease.

CDR3 amino acids: CAWSKGQGLGQPQHF. In nucleotides, the CDR3 is TGTGCCTGGAGTAAGGGACAGGGTCTAGGGCAGCCCCAGCATTTT. This chain joins TRBV30 and TRBJ1-5; 9 bases match TRBD1. Germline V lookup: CDR1 GTSNPN, CDR2 SVGIG (reference sequence). This CDR3 spans 15 amino acids. Trimming took 2 bases from V and 7 from J; bases not matched to a gene: 9.

The V and J genes are TRBV25-1 and TRBJ2-5; no reliable D call. In germline, CDR1 is MGHDK, CDR2 SYGVNS. With 2 bases removed from V and 5 bases from J, the gap between germline ends came to 9 bases. This CDR3 comprises 13 residues. The CDR3 here is CASSEEYGETQYF. The CDR3 coding sequence is TGTGCCAGCAGTGAAGAGTACGGGGAGACCCAGTACTTC.

The chain couples TRBV6-2 or TRBV6-3 to TRBJ1-5, with D possibly TRBD1 on 6 matching bases. Per germline, CDR1 MNHEY and CDR2 SVGEGT. Trimming took 5 bases from V and 7 from J, leaving 12 bases between them. The CDR3 runs to 13 residues. The CDR3 loop is CASSNGGGQPQHF. The CDR3 nucleotides are TGTGCCAGCAGTAATGGGGGCGGCCAGCCCCAGCATTTT.